A single sample is the source of the 8 T cell receptor beta chains below, sequenced in a study of blood T cell repertoires in COVID-19. Sequencing was performed with immunoSEQ multiplex PCR; in TCRdb, only in-frame clones are kept and a portion is missing. The sample yields around 460,000 clones, around nine tenths seen once. Material: peripheral blood. These receptors were obtained from a man younger than 30 with COVID-19, enrolled during active disease.

The chain couples TRBV5-4 to TRBJ1-6, with TRBD1 matching over 8 bases. This CDR3 comprises 14 residues. V was clipped by 5 bases and J by 7 bases; unmatched bases: 5. In germline, CDR1 is SGHNT, CDR2 YYREEE (reference sequence). The CDR3 region is CASSTTGGNSPLHF. The CDR3, as DNA: TGTGCCAGCAGTACCACAGGGGGAAATTCACCCCTCCACTTT.

The gene calls are TRBV20-1 and TRBJ1-5, with D perhaps matching TRBD1 (5 bases). V shed 3 bases and J shed 1 base, with 10 bases lying between them. Germline lookup yields CDR1 DFQATT and CDR2 SNEGSKA (reference sequence). The CDR3 is 14 residues long. This CDR3 is CSASLPGSNQPQHF. The CDR3 nucleotides are TGCAGTGCTAGTTTGCCAGGGAGCAATCAGCCCCAGCATTTT.

J is TRBJ2-5 and V is TRBV5-1, with 7 nucleotides matching TRBD1. J was trimmed by 1 base and V by 3 bases; bases with no gene match: 3. Germline V lookup: CDR1 SGHRS, CDR2 YFSETQ. The CDR3 runs to 14 residues. Written as DNA, the CDR3 is TGCGCCAGCAGCTCCGGGGACAGCCAAGAGACCCAGTACTTC. Protein sequence: CASSSGDSQETQYF.

The chain links TRBV18 to TRBJ1-2; the D is unclear. The CDR3 runs 14 residues. Germline CDR1 is KGHSH and CDR2 is LQKENI. Trimming took 2 bases from V and 1 from J, leaving 8 bases between them. The CDR3 coding sequence is TGTGCCAGCTCACCAGGCCAGATTAACTATGGCTACACCTTC. This codes for CASSPGQINYGYTF.

The chain carries TRBV28 and TRBJ2-5; TRBD2 matches 10 bases. V dropped 3 bases and J dropped 6; count of bases not matched to a gene: 4. The CDR3 is 14 amino acids. Looked up from germline, CDR1 is MDHEN and CDR2 is SYDVKM. In DNA form, the CDR3 reads TGTGCCAGCAGTTTCCTAGCGGGAGAACAGACCCAGTACTTC. The encoded protein is CASSFLAGEQTQYF.

The chain combines TRBV2 with TRBJ1-5; 8 nucleotides agree with TRBD1. V lost 3 bases to trimming and J lost 6 bases; unmatched junction nucleotides: 7. Germline V gene lookup returns CDR1 SNHLY and CDR2 FYNNEI. The CDR3 has 15 residues. The CDR3 DNA sequence: TGTGCCAGCAGTGAGGACAGGGACGGTCGTCAGCCCCAGCATTTT. Protein product: CASSEDRDGRQPQHF.

This chain uses TRBV14 with TRBJ2-1; 9 bases match TRBD1. V gave up 4 bases and J gave up 3 bases; unmatched junction bases: 10. CDR1 and CDR2 from the germline V gene are SGHDN and FVKESK. The CDR3 loop spans 17 amino acids. This CDR3 is CASSRRPGTGIYNEQFF. The DNA of the CDR3 is TGTGCCAGCAGCCGCCGACCCGGGACAGGGATCTACAATGAGCAGTTCTTC.

The chain uses TRBV19 and TRBJ2-1; unclear D gene. Germline CDR1 and CDR2: LNHDA and SQIVND (reference sequence). There are 14 residues in the CDR3. Trimming removed 3 bases at V and 9 bases at J, with 15 bases between. The CDR3: CASSMESRAGEQFF. CDR3 coding DNA: TGTGCCAGTAGTATGGAGTCACGAGCCGGTGAGCAGTTCTTC.